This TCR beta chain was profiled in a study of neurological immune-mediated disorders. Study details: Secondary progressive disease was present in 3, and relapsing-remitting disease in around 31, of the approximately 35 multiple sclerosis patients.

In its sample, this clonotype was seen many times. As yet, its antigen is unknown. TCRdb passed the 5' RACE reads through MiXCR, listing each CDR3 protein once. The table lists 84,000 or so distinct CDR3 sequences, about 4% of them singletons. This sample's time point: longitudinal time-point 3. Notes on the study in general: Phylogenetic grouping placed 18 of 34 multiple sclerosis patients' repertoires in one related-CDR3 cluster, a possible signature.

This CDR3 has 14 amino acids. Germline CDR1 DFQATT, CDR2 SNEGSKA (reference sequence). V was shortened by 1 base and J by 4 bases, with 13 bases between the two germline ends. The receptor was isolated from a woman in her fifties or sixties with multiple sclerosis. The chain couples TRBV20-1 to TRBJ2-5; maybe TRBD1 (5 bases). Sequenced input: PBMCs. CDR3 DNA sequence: TGCAGTGCTAGAGCGAAGGGGCCAGGAGAGACCCAGTACTTC. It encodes CSARAKGPGETQYF.